This passage covers 21 T cell receptor beta chains from one sample sequenced in a study of T cell responses to AZD1222 COVID-19 vaccine (dated by TCRdb to the early 2020s). The time point tag for this specimen amounts to: baseline before first vaccination. This specimen's treatment or condition label, per the study, means: meningococcal conjugate vaccine given as trial control. Library preparation was by the immunoSEQ multiplex PCR assay. Held by TCRdb, this immuneACCESS table contains in-frame sequences only and omits some clones. Under half of the omission traces to an unresolved V gene where checked; the cause of the rest is unknown. The sample contains 120,000 or so clones, about 89% of them found a single time. 11% of the sample belongs to the ten largest clones. The sample in question was peripheral blood, obtained on day 0 of MenACWY control vaccination. These receptors all come from an adult in good health.

This rearrangement joins TRBV9 to TRBJ1-4, with 11 bases matching TRBD1. V gave up 0 bases and J gave up 3 bases; unmatched junction bases: 4. Per the germline V gene, CDR1 is SGDLS and CDR2 is YYNGEE. The CDR3 totals 17 residues. CDR3 sequence reads: CASSVGTGGIPNEKLFF. Here the CDR3 DNA reads TGTGCCAGCAGCGTAGGGACAGGGGGCATACCTAATGAAAAACTGTTTTTT.

This rearrangement joins TRBV6-4 to TRBJ1-5; D uncertain. Germline V CDR1 and CDR2: MRHNA, SNTAGT. Trimming left V 5 bases short and J 6 bases short, with 11 bases between. The CDR3 contains 13 residues. CDR3 nucleotides: TGTGCCAGCAGTAGGGAGGCCGGTCAGCCCCAGCATTTT. It codes for CASSREAGQPQHF.

This chain joins TRBV10-3 and TRBJ1-3, with 7 bases fitting TRBD1. CDR3 size: 15 residues. Per germline, CDR1 ENHRY and CDR2 SYGVKD. V lost 6 bases to trimming and J lost 6 bases; unmatched junction nucleotides: 11. CDR3 bases: TGTGCCATCAGCCCCGGACAGGCGCTCTTAAACACCATATATTTT. This codes for CAISPGQALLNTIYF.

This chain links TRBV7-9 with TRBJ2-7, with D possibly being TRBD2 (5 bases). Germline V CDR1 and CDR2: SEHNR, FQNEAQ (reference sequence). Trimming stripped 6 bases from V and 6 bases from J, with 18 bases between. The CDR3 length is 14 residues. The CDR3 DNA reads TGTGCCAGCAGACCCAGGACCGAGGGTTCCGAGCAGTACTTC. It yields the protein CASRPRTEGSEQYF.

The chain carries TRBV5-8 and TRBJ1-2; 10 nucleotides match TRBD1. Germline V gene sequence: CDR1 SGHTS, CDR2 YDEGEE. The CDR3 totals 14 residues. The trim removed 3 bases at V and 8 bases at J, leaving 7 bases unmatched. The CDR3 spells CASSSRQGAKGYTF. The DNA for the CDR3 is TGTGCCAGCAGCTCACGACAGGGGGCAAAGGGCTACACCTTC. The full variable domain, its missing parts supplied by reference TRBV5-8 and TRBJ1-2, is EAGVTQSPTHLIKTRGQQATLRCSPISGHTSVYWYQQALGLGLQFLLWYDEGEERNRGNFPPRFSGRQFPNYSSELNVNALELEDSALYLCASSSRQGAKGYTFGSGTRLTVV.

The chain employs TRBV6-2 or TRBV6-3 and TRBJ2-7; TRBD1 agrees at 8 bases. Trimming cost V 8 bases and J 1 base; bases outside gene matches: 10. CDR3 length: 15 amino acids. Germline lookup yields CDR1 MNHEY and CDR2 SVGEGT. The CDR3 sequence is CASGPGNRGSYEQYF. DNA for the CDR3: TGTGCCAGCGGCCCAGGGAACAGGGGGTCCTACGAGCAGTACTTC.

This clone has only one observation. The J gene is TRBJ2-5, the V gene TRBV29-1, with D perhaps being TRBD1 or TRBD2 (5 bases each). CDR3 length: 12 amino acids. Germline V gene sequence: CDR1 SQVTM, CDR2 ANQGSEA. The ends were cut back, 5 bases at V and 7 bases at J, with 14 bases in the middle. For the CDR3, the DNA is TGCAGCGTTCTGACCAATGGGGGGACCCAGTACTTC. Encoded protein: CSVLTNGGTQYF.

This chain connects TRBV27 to TRBJ1-5; D might be TRBD1 (6 bases). The CDR3 length is 14 residues. Per germline, CDR1 MNHEY and CDR2 SMNVEV (reference sequence). Trimming removed 6 bases from V and 7 bases from J, with 16 bases in between. The CDR3 nucleotides read TGTGCCAGCAGACGAATAGGGGGGAACCAGCCCCAGCATTTT. It encodes CASRRIGGNQPQHF.

For this clone: At one end the junction does not follow the germline gene, possibly because of a read error. The chain has TRBV3-1 (or the pseudogene TRBV3-2) and TRBJ2-7; 9 bases line up with TRBD1. Per germline, CDR1 LGHDT and CDR2 YNNKEL (reference sequence). The CDR3 runs 18 residues. The CDR3 nucleotides read TGTGCCAGCAGCCAAGGGGACAGGGCCCCGAATATTCCTACGTGCTCTTTATTC. Translated, it gives CASSQGDRAPNIPTCSLF.

The chain uses TRBV2 and TRBJ1-2; weak D call: TRBD1 (5 bases). The V end lost 7 bases, the J end lost 5 bases, and 14 bases lay between the germline ends. The CDR3 sequence is 13 residues long. The germline V gene has CDR1 SNHLY and CDR2 FYNNEI. This CDR3 reads CASNRGREYGYTF. Here the CDR3 DNA reads TGTGCCAGCAATCGGGGCAGGGAATATGGCTACACCTTC. Together with reference TRBV2 and TRBJ1-2, the CDR3 gives the full variable domain: EPEVTQTPSHQVTQMGQEVILRCVPISNHLYFYWYRQILGQKVEFLVSFYNNEISEKSEIFDDQFSVERPDGSNFTLKIRSTKLEDSAMYFCASNRGREYGYTFGSGTRLTVV.

This clone has a handful of counts. The chain uses TRBV5-3 and TRBJ2-1; 14 nucleotides align to TRBD2. TRBV5-3 is an open reading frame whose function is uncertain. Losses at the gene ends were 4 bases for V and 1 base for J; bases not matched to a gene: 13. The length of the CDR3 is 20 residues. The CDR3 region is CARSAPGLAGVVGSYNEQFF. In DNA, the CDR3 is TGTGCCAGAAGCGCGCCGGGACTAGCGGGAGTTGTAGGATCCTACAATGAGCAGTTCTTC.

CDR3 amino acids: CAWSALAGDYNEQFF. In nucleotides, the CDR3 is TGTGCCTGGAGTGCTCTAGCGGGAGATTACAATGAGCAGTTCTTC. The chain uses TRBV30 and TRBJ2-1, with 10 bases matching TRBD2. This CDR3 has 15 residues. The V gene end was trimmed by 1 base and the J gene end by 4 bases; junction bases not matched to a gene: 4. Per the germline V gene, CDR1 is GTSNPN and CDR2 is SVGIG (reference sequence).

This chain uses TRBV11-3 with TRBJ1-4; D possibly corresponds to TRBD1 (5 bases). The germline V gene encodes CDR1 SGHNT and CDR2 YENEEA. The CDR3 loop spans 13 amino acids. Trimming pared 5 bases from V and 1 base from J, leaving 5 bases between. The CDR3 nucleotides are TGTGCCAGCAGCGACAGAACTAATGAAAAACTGTTTTTT. It is translated as CASSDRTNEKLFF.

V and J are TRBV18 and TRBJ1-3; D call uncertain. This CDR3 is 16 amino acids long. Germline V gene lookup returns CDR1 KGHSH and CDR2 LQKENI. Deletions cut 6 bases from V and 0 bases from J, with 15 bases between. The CDR3 sequence is CASSADSKSSGNTIYF. In DNA, the CDR3 is TGTGCCAGCTCCGCGGACTCCAAGAGCTCTGGAAACACCATATATTTT.

In this sample, this clone turned up once. The CDR3 DNA is TGTGCCAGCAGCCACGGCGGGACCTACGAGCAGTACTTC. This encodes CASSHGGTYEQYF. The J gene is TRBJ2-7, the V gene TRBV4-2; maybe TRBD2 (6 bases). Germline values: CDR1 LGHNA, CDR2 YNFKEQ. This CDR3 is 13 amino acids long. Trimming stripped 3 bases from V and 2 bases from J, with 8 bases between.

The rearrangement links TRBV6-1 to TRBJ2-3; D gene uncertain. The germline gives CDR1 MNHNS, CDR2 SASEGT. The CDR3 sequence is 14 residues long. V lost 3 bases and J 4 bases, leaving 11 bases between the germline ends. Written as DNA, the CDR3 is TGTGCCAGCAGTGATAGGCAGAGCCCAGATACGCAGTATTTT. The encoded protein is CASSDRQSPDTQYF.

This chain links TRBV7-9 with TRBJ1-4; TRBD1 agrees at 7 bases. The germline V gene encodes CDR1 SEHNR and CDR2 FQNEAQ (reference sequence). Trimming removed 5 bases from V and 0 bases from J; junction bases left unmatched: 3. CDR3 length: 15 residues. The CDR3 region has the DNA TGTGCCAGCAGCCGACAGGGCGCAACTAATGAAAAACTGTTTTTT. It encodes CASSRQGATNEKLFF.

The V gene is TRBV7-9, the J gene TRBJ2-5, with D unresolved. The CDR3 sequence is 13 residues long. V shed 3 bases and J shed 5 bases, with 10 bases lying between them. Germline V gene sequence: CDR1 SEHNR, CDR2 FQNEAQ (reference sequence). The CDR3 nucleotides are TGTGCCAGCAGCTTTAGTCAAGGGGAGACCCAGTACTTC. Its protein is CASSFSQGETQYF.

The chain couples TRBV9 to TRBJ1-1; weak D call: TRBD1 (5 bases). The CDR3 runs to 13 residues. CDR1 SGDLS and CDR2 YYNGEE come from the germline V gene. V was trimmed by 3 bases and J by 1 base, leaving 7 bases between them. This chain's CDR3 is CASSAGQNTEAFF. The CDR3 nucleotides are TGTGCCAGCAGCGCGGGGCAGAACACTGAAGCTTTCTTT.

The chain joins TRBV7-3 to TRBJ2-1; TRBD2 might be the D (5 bases). Trimming removed 2 bases at V and 5 bases at J, with 10 bases between. The CDR3 is 14 residues long. In germline, CDR1 is SGHTA, CDR2 FQGTGA. The CDR3 sequence: CASSLFSGDNEQFF. CDR3 in DNA: TGTGCCAGCAGCTTATTCAGCGGAGACAATGAGCAGTTCTTC.

The chain couples TRBV11-2 to TRBJ2-5; D is uncertain. The CDR3 has 13 amino acids. Trimming cost V 2 bases and J 1 base, with 5 bases left between them. Germline loops: CDR1 SGHAT, CDR2 FQNNGV. The CDR3 nucleotides are TGTGCCAGCAGCTTATCCCGCCAAGAGACCCAGTACTTC. This translates into CASSLSRQETQYF.